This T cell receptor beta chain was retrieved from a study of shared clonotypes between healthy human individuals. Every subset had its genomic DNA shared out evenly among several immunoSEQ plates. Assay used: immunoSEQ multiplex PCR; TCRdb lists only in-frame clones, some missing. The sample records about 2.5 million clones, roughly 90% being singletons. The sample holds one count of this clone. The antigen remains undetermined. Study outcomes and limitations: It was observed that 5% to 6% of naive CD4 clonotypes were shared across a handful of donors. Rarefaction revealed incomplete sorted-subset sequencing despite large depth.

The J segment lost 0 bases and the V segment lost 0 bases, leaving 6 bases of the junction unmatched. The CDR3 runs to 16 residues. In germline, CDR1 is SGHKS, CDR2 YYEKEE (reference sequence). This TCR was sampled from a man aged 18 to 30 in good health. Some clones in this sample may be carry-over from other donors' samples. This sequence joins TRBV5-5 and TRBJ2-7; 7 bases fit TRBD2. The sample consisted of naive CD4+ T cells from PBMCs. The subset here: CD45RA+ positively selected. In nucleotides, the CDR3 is TGTGCCAGCAGCTTGGCCGCCGGGAGGAGCTCCTACGAGCAGTACTTC. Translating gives CASSLAAGRSSYEQYF.